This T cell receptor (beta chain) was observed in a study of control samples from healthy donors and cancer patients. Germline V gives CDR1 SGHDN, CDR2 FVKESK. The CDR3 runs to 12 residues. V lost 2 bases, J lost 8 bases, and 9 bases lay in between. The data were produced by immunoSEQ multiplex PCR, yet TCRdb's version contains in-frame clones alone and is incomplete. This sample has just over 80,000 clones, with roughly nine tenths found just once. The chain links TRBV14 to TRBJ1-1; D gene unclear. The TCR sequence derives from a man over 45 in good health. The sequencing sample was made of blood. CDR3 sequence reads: CASSQRSTEAFF. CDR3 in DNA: TGTGCCAGCAGCCAAAGGTCTACGGAAGCTTTCTTT.